This is a list of T cell receptor beta chains from one sample in a study of T cells in Graves' hyperthyroidism and ophthalmopathy. Each CDR3 protein gets one entry after TCRdb re-called the multiplex PCR reads with MiXCR. The table has 450,000 to 650,000 distinct CDR3 sequences, 14% seen once. The sequenced sample consisted of blood. These receptors were obtained from a woman younger than 35 with Graves' ophthalmopathy. CDR3s include the opening cysteine and the closing phenylalanine or tryptophan. The D gene is left open where the match is weak. Expanded clones are given a class, and other clones once, few, many or no size at all.

- | TRBJ2-3 | - | TRBV6-1 | CASNKYPTDTQYF | TGTGCCAGCAACAAATATCCGACAGATACGCAGTATTTT
few | TRBJ2-7 | TRBD2 | TRBV11-2 | CASSLDKDSGRALEQYF | TGTGCCAGCAGCTTAGATAAGGATAGCGGGAGGGCCTTGGAGCAGTACTTC
many | TRBJ1-2 | - | TRBV2 | CASSPGGTRTRSAF | TGTGCCAGCAGCCCTGGCGGGACTCGGACGCGATCCGCCTTC
- | TRBJ2-5 | TRBD1 | TRBV20-1 | CSASEAGGVQETQYF | TGCAGTGCTAGTGAGGCAGGGGGAGTCCAAGAGACCCAGTACTTC
few | TRBJ2-7 | - | TRBV4-2 | CASSQFAGSSYEQYF | TGTGCCAGCAGCCAATTTGCGGGGAGCTCCTACGAGCAGTACTTC
many | TRBJ2-5 | TRBD1 | TRBV5-1 | CATSLTGGAEETQYF | TGCGCCACTTCCCTCACAGGGGGCGCGGAGGAGACCCAGTACTTC
many | TRBJ2-1 | TRBD2 | TRBV11-2 | CASSKGLAGEGYNEQFF | TGTGCCAGCAGCAAGGGACTAGCGGGAGAGGGATACAATGAGCAGTTCTTC
many | TRBJ2-1 | - | TRBV3-1 | CASSLEGSLNEQFF | TGTGCCAGCAGTCTAGAGGGGAGCCTAAATGAGCAGTTCTTC
many | TRBJ1-4 | - | TRBV7-2 | CASSLGVANEKLFF | TGTGCCAGCAGCCTGGGGGTAGCTAATGAAAAACTGTTTTTT
many | TRBJ1-5 | - | TRBV30 | CAWSRHYNQPQHF | TGTGCCTGGAGTCGACACTACAATCAGCCCCAGCATTTT
many | TRBJ2-7 | TRBD2 | TRBV6-5 | CASSYSIFGGSSYEQYF | TGTGCCAGCAGTTACTCGATTTTCGGCGGGAGTTCCTACGAGCAGTACTTC
many | TRBJ2-5 | - | TRBV12-3/TRBV12-4 | CASSLWQIEETQYF | TGTGCCAGCAGTTTGTGGCAGATAGAAGAGACCCAGTACTTC
many | TRBJ1-2 | - | TRBV5-6 | CASSFGERYTF | TGTGCCAGCAGCTTCGGGGAGCGCTACACCTTC
many | TRBJ2-7 | - | TRBV12-3/TRBV12-4 | CASTLAGGRNEQYF | TGTGCCAGCACCCTTGCCGGGGGGCGCAACGAGCAGTACTTC
few | TRBJ1-4 | - | TRBV6-1 | CASTSRDIYEKLFF | TGTGCCAGCACCTCCCGGGACATCTATGAAAAACTGTTTTTT
- | TRBJ2-3 | TRBD2 | TRBV12-3/TRBV12-4 | CASSSQPHLPGLAFYTDTQYF | TGTGCCAGCAGTTCTCAACCGCACCTCCCGGGACTAGCGTTTTACACAGATACGCAGTATTTT
- | TRBJ1-5 | - | TRBV6-1 | CAGRHGGQSQHF | TGTGCCGGCAGGCACGGAGGGCAGTCCCAGCATTTT
many | TRBJ2-1 | - | TRBV27 | CASSSAGYNEQFF | TGTGCCAGCAGTTCAGCAGGGTACAATGAGCAGTTCTTC
- | TRBJ2-1 | - | TRBV19 | CASRALVFTYNEQFF | TGTGCCAGTAGAGCGCTAGTCTTCACTTACAATGAGCAGTTCTTC
many | TRBJ1-1 | - | TRBV6-1 | CASLTVRNTEAFF | TGTGCCAGTCTGACAGTTAGGAACACTGAAGCTTTCTTT
- | TRBJ2-7 | - | TRBV29-1 | CSVHQGSSYEQYF | TGCAGCGTTCACCAGGGGAGCTCCTACGAGCAGTACTTC
- | TRBJ2-3 | - | TRBV2 | CASSSVITDTQYF | TGTGCCAGCAGTTCGGTTATCACAGATACGCAGTATTTT
- | TRBJ1-6 | - | TRBV20-1 | CSASPTGTVSPLHF | TGCAGTGCTTCCCCGACCGGTACGGTTTCACCCCTCCACTTT
many | TRBJ1-2 | - | TRBV27 | CASSAWGADGYTF | TGTGCCAGCAGTGCTTGGGGGGCAGATGGCTACACCTTC
- | TRBJ1-6 | - | TRBV6-4 | CASSDSGTNSPLHF | TGTGCCAGCAGTGACTCGGGCACGAATTCACCCCTCCACTTT
many | TRBJ2-5 | - | TRBV7-6 | CASSLEWRRSETQYF | TGTGCCAGCAGCTTAGAGTGGCGCCGTAGTGAGACCCAGTACTTC
- | TRBJ2-1 | - | TRBV30 | CAWSGGYSGGFSYNEQFF | TGTGCCTGGAGTGGGGGATATAGCGGAGGGTTTTCCTACAATGAGCAGTTCTTC
- | TRBJ1-5 | - | TRBV12-5 | CAPWPRLGQPQHF | TGTGCCCCCTGGCCAAGGCTTGGTCAGCCCCAGCATTTT